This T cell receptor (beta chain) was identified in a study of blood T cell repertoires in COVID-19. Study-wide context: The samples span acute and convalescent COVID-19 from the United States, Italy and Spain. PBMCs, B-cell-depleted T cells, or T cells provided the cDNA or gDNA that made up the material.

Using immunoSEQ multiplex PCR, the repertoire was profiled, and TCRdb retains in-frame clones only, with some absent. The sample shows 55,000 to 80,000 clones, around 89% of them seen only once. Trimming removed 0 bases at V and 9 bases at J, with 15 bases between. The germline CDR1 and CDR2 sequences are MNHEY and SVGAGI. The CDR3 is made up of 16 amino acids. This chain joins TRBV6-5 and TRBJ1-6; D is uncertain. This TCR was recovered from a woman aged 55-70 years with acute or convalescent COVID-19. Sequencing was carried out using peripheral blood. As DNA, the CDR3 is TGTGCCAGCAGTTACTCAGTGGCCCCACGGGGTTCACCCCTCCACTTT. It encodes CASSYSVAPRGSPLHF.